The 10 T cell receptor beta chains below all came from one sample that was sequenced in a study of post-analysis software for immune sequencing data. Unique molecular identifiers were present in the TCR beta cDNA libraries. TCRdb used MiXCR to reprocess the PCR reads, holding one entry per CDR3 protein. Among around 500,000 distinct CDR3 sequences listed, roughly 34% were seen once. These receptors have no identified antigens. General study findings and limits: Relative to controls, patients had several TRBV segments at higher frequency, with TRBV5-6, TRBV5-1 and TRBV20-1 among these.

Sequenced material: blood. The receptors were gathered from a girl aged 2-17 years with multiple sclerosis.

The rearrangement links TRBV6-1 to TRBJ2-1; TRBD2 aligns across 8 bases. J lost 2 bases, V lost 2 bases, and 8 bases had no gene match. The CDR3 runs to 17 residues. The V gene's germline CDR1 is MNHNS and CDR2 SASEGT. DNA for the CDR3: TGTGCCAGCAGTGAAATACTACCGGGACTAGCCTACAATGAGCAGTTCTTC. Its protein product is CASSEILPGLAYNEQFF.

This clonotype was detected only a few times. The CDR3 region has the DNA TGTGCCAGCAGCCAAGAACAGACACTGTACAATGAGCAGTTCTTC. Translation: CASSQEQTLYNEQFF. The V and J genes are TRBV3-1 and TRBJ2-1; no clear D. V was cut by 0 bases and J by 4 bases, with 10 bases left in between. CDR3 length: 15 residues. Germline CDR1 reads LGHDT; CDR2 reads YNNKEL (reference sequence).

The V call is TRBV5-1, the J call TRBJ2-4, with D perhaps TRBD1 or TRBD2 (5 bases each). The DNA end is more similar to TRBJ2-7, so the J call may be wrong. The germline V gene has CDR1 SGHRS and CDR2 YFSETQ. The CDR3 covers 13 residues. DNA for the CDR3: TGCGCCAGCAGCTTGATTGGGGGCTACGAGCAGTACTTC. It yields the protein CASSLIGGYEQYF.

The chain joins TRBV2 to TRBJ2-2, with D unresolved. The CDR3 is 11 amino acids. CDR1 SNHLY and CDR2 FYNNEI come from the germline V gene. V lost 5 bases and J lost 7, with 5 bases in between. CDR3 in amino acids: CASSSSGELFF. CDR3 DNA: TGTGCCAGCAGTTCAAGCGGGGAGCTGTTTTTT.

The chain has TRBV7-9 and TRBJ2-5, with D maybe TRBD1 (6 bases). V gave up 5 bases and J gave up 5 bases, with 24 bases separating them. There are 17 residues in the CDR3. Per germline, CDR1 SEHNR and CDR2 FQNEAQ (reference sequence). CDR3 protein: CASSHPVPGQGSETQYF. In DNA, the CDR3 is TGTGCCAGCAGCCACCCGGTCCCGGGACAAGGGAGCGAGACCCAGTACTTC. The full variable domain, in which reference TRBV7-9 and TRBJ2-5 provide the parts outside the CDR3, is DTGVSQNPRHKITKRGQNVTFRCDPISEHNRLYWYRQTLGQGPEFLTYFQNEAQLEKSRLLSDRFSAERPKGSFSTLEIQRTEQGDSAMYLCASSHPVPGQGSETQYFGPGTRLLVL.

This clonotype was observed many times. The chain joins TRBV5-1 to TRBJ2-1; D unresolved. Trimming cost V 4 bases and J 8 bases, with 7 bases left between them. The CDR3 covers 11 residues. Germline V gene lookup returns CDR1 SGHRS and CDR2 YFSETQ. The CDR3 loop is CASSGVDEQFF. The CDR3 region has the DNA TGCGCCAGCAGCGGAGTTGATGAGCAGTTCTTC.

V is TRBV10-2 and J is TRBJ2-1, with 13 bases identical to TRBD2. The germline gives CDR1 WSHSY, CDR2 SAAADI. The CDR3 is 19 amino acids. The J segment lost 0 bases and the V segment lost 8 bases, leaving 13 bases of the junction unmatched. CDR3 region: CASYVLAGGPGFSYNEQFF. For the CDR3, the DNA is TGCGCCAGCTACGTACTAGCGGGGGGGCCCGGTTTCTCCTACAATGAGCAGTTCTTC.

V gene TRBV5-1 combines with J gene TRBJ2-3, with 13 positions matching TRBD2. From germline, CDR1 is SGHRS and CDR2 YFSETQ. The V segment lost 0 bases and the J segment 3 bases; nucleotides outside the gene matches: 7. This CDR3 is built from 18 residues. CDR3 sequence reads: CASSLVGLAGDRTDTQYF. The DNA of the CDR3 is TGCGCCAGCAGCTTGGTAGGACTAGCGGGGGACAGGACAGATACGCAGTATTTT.

This clonotype was counted only a few times. The gene calls are TRBV12-3 or TRBV12-4 and TRBJ2-5; D perhaps matches TRBD2 (5 bases). The CDR3 loop spans 16 amino acids. Trimming cost V 6 bases and J 5 bases, with 22 bases left between them. As DNA, the CDR3 is TGTGCCAGCAGCCCCTTAGAGAGGGTGCTGGGGGAGACCCAGTACTTC. Translated: CASSPLERVLGETQYF.

The chain uses TRBV20-1 and TRBJ1-2; tentative D call: TRBD1 (6 bases). CDR3 length: 14 amino acids. The germline V and J ends were trimmed by 2 bases and 2 bases, with 12 bases remaining between them. Germline lookup yields CDR1 DFQATT and CDR2 SNEGSKA (reference sequence). Here the CDR3 DNA reads TGCAGTGCTAGACACTACAGGGAAAACTATGGCTACACCTTC. Translated, it gives CSARHYRENYGYTF.